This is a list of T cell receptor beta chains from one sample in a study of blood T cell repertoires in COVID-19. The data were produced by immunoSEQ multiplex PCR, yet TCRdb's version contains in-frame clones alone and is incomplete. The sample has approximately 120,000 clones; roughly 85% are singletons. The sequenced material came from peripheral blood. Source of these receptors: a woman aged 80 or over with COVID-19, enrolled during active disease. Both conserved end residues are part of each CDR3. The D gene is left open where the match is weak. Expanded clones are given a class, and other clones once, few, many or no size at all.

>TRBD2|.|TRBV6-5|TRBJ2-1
CASSHLAGDYNEQFF
TGTGCCAGCAGCCACCTAGCGGGAGATTACAATGAGCAGTTCTTC
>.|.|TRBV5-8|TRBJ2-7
CASSPPTGGFRGDEQYF
TGTGCCAGCAGCCCACCGACCGGAGGCTTCCGCGGCGACGAGCAGTACTTC
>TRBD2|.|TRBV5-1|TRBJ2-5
CASTPGRASGGRHQETQYF
TGCGCCAGCACTCCGGGGCGGGCTAGCGGGGGTAGACACCAAGAGACCCAGTACTTC
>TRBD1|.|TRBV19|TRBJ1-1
CATRNGQGRSYTEAFF
TGTGCCACCAGAAACGGACAGGGGCGGTCTTACACTGAAGCTTTCTTT
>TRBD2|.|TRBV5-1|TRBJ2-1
CASGTSGIGEQFF
TGCGCCAGTGGGACTAGCGGGATCGGGGAGCAGTTCTTC
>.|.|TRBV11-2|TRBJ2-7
CASSRQSYEQYF
TGTGCCAGCAGCCGACAGAGCTACGAGCAGTACTTC
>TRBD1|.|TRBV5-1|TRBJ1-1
CASSLQGAQATEAFF
TGCGCCAGCAGCCTACAGGGGGCGCAAGCCACTGAAGCTTTCTTT
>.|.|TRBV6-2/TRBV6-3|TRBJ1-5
CASSQSRGQPQHF
TGTGCCAGCAGTCAATCACGGGGGCAGCCCCAGCATTTT
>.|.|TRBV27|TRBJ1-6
CASSLSGQVASPLHF
TGTGCCAGCAGTTTATCGGGGCAGGTAGCCTCACCCCTCCACTTT
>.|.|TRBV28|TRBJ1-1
CASSLAGDTEAFF
TGTGCCAGCAGTTTGGCAGGGGACACTGAAGCTTTCTTT
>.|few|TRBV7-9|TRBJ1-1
CASGPSRTSNTEAFF
TGTGCCAGCGGTCCCTCGAGGACAAGTAACACTGAAGCTTTCTTT
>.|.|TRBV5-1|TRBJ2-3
CASSLEPPSGSSTDTQYF
TGCGCCAGCAGCTTGGAACCCCCAAGCGGCTCGAGCACAGATACGCAGTATTTT
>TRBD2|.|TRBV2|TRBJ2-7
CASRFPGGGLGEQYF
TGTGCCAGCAGGTTTCCCGGGGGGGGTTTAGGCGAGCAGTACTTC
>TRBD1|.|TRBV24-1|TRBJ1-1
CATSETRGQTTEAFF
TGTGCCACCAGTGAAACGAGGGGGCAGACGACTGAAGCTTTCTTT
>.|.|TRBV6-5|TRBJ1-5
CASSSGLLGNQPQHF
TGTGCCAGCAGTTCGGGACTGCTGGGCAATCAGCCCCAGCATTTT
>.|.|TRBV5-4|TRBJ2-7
CASSLGSASVSYEQYF
TGTGCCAGCAGCTTGGGATCGGCTAGCGTCTCCTACGAGCAGTACTTC
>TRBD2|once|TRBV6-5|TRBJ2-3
CASSPKTSGTDTQYF
TGTGCCAGCAGTCCGAAGACTAGCGGGACAGATACGCAGTATTTT
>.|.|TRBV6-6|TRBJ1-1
CASSPDTEAFF
TGTGCCAGCAGTCCAGACACTGAAGCTTTCTTT
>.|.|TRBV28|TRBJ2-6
CASSFAGAGANVLTF
TGTGCCAGCAGTTTCGCAGGGGCTGGGGCCAACGTCCTGACTTTC
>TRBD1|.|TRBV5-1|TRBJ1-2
CASSFQTGGDYTF
TGCGCCAGCAGCTTCCAGACAGGGGGCGACTACACCTTC
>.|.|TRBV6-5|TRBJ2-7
CASRPQGSTYEQYF
TGTGCCAGCAGACCCCAGGGCTCTACCTACGAGCAGTACTTC
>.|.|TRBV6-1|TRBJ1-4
CASSESGYNEKLFF
TGTGCCAGCAGTGAATCAGGTTATAATGAAAAACTGTTTTTT
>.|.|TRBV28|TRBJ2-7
CASTQSGEINEQYF
TGTGCCAGCACCCAATCGGGGGAAATCAACGAGCAGTACTTC
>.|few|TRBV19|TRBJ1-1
CASTPTRHRGTEAFF
TGTGCCAGTACCCCGACGAGACATCGGGGCACTGAAGCTTTCTTT
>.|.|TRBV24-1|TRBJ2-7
CATSDLRGRENSSEQYF
TGTGCCACCAGTGATTTGCGCGGCAGGGAAAACTCTTCCGAGCAGTACTTC
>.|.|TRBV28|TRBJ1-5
CASSNTGMVQPQHF
TGTGCCAGCAGTAACACAGGGATGGTTCAGCCCCAGCATTTT
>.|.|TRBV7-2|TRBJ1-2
CASSLVGQGMGDGYTF
TGTGCCAGCAGCTTAGTAGGGCAGGGGATGGGGGATGGCTACACCTTT
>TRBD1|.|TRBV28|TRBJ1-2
CASSLADRGSGYTF
TGTGCCAGCAGTTTAGCGGACAGGGGGTCTGGCTACACCTTC
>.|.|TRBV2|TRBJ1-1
CASSTWGLDTEAFF
TGTGCCAGCAGTACCTGGGGGCTGGACACTGAAGCTTTCTTT
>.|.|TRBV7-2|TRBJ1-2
CASSLGSGNYGYTF
TGTGCCAGCAGCTTAGGATCCGGGAACTATGGCTACACCTTC
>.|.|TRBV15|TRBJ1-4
CATSRDAAESNEKLFF
TGTGCCACCAGCAGAGATGCGGCAGAGAGTAATGAAAAACTGTTTTTT
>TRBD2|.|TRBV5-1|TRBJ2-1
CASSIAGGMYNEQFF
TGCGCCAGCAGTATAGCGGGAGGGATGTACAATGAGCAGTTCTTC
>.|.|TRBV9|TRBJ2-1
CASSASGYNEQFF
TGTGCCAGCAGCGCGAGCGGGTACAATGAGCAGTTCTTC
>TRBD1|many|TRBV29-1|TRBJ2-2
CSVGLGTGNTGELFF
TGCAGCGTTGGTCTTGGGACAGGAAACACCGGGGAGCTGTTTTTT
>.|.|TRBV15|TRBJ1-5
CATSRGTVYSNQPQHF
TGTGCCACCAGCAGAGGGACAGTCTATAGCAATCAGCCCCAGCATTTT
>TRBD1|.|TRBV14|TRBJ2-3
CASSHRTGTGTDTQYF
TGTGCCAGCAGCCACCGAACCGGGACAGGCACAGATACGCAGTATTTT
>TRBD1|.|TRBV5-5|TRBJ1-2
CASSLEGTGTFSGYTF
TGTGCCAGCAGCTTGGAAGGGACAGGGACTTTCAGTGGCTACACCTTC
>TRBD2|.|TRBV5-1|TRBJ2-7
CASAGAGGSYEQYF
TGCGCCAGCGCTGGAGCGGGAGGTTCCTACGAGCAGTACTTC
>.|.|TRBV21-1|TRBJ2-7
CASSNLTSGPPYEQYF
TGTGCCAGCAGCAACCTAACTAGCGGGCCTCCCTACGAGCAGTACTTC
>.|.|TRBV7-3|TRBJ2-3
CPSSLGGRESIADTQYF
TGTCCCAGCAGCTTAGGGGGGCGGGAGTCTATCGCAGATACGCAGTATTTT
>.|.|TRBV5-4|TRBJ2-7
CASSTDSYEQYF
TGTGCCAGCAGCACGGACAGCTACGAGCAGTACTTC
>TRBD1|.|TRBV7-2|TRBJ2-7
CASSSDRASYEQYF
TGTGCCAGCAGCTCCGACAGGGCAAGCTACGAGCAGTACTTC
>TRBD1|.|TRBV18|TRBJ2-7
CASSRNRGPDEQYF
TGTGCCAGCTCACGAAACAGGGGGCCTGACGAGCAGTACTTC
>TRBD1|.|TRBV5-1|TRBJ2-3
CASSPRTGDSTDTQYF
TGCGCCAGCAGCCCACGGACAGGGGACAGCACAGATACGCAGTATTTT
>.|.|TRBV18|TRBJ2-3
CASSPAGRDTQYF
TGTGCCAGCTCACCGGCGGGGAGAGATACGCAGTATTTT
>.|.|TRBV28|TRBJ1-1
CASSPLVGSNTEAFF
TGTGCCAGCAGCCCGCTGGTGGGGAGCAACACTGAAGCTTTCTTT
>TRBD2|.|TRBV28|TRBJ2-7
CASSLAGGSRPYEQYF
TGTGCCAGCAGTTTAGCGGGGGGCAGTCGGCCCTACGAGCAGTACTTC
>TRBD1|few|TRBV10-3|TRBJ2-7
CAISEQGASYEQYF
TGTGCCATCAGTGAACAGGGGGCCTCCTACGAGCAGTACTTC
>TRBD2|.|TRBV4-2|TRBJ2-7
CASSQDQGTSGLTYEQYF
TGTGCCAGCAGCCAAGACCAAGGGACTAGCGGGTTAACCTACGAGCAGTACTTC
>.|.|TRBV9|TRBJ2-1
CASSVGLHNEQFF
TGTGCCAGCAGCGTAGGGCTCCACAATGAGCAGTTCTTC
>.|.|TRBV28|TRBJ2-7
CASSTPFYEQYF
TGTGCCAGCAGTACTCCCTTTTACGAGCAGTACTTC
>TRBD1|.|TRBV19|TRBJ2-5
CASSPGQYQETQYF
TGTGCCAGTAGCCCGGGACAGTACCAAGAGACCCAGTACTTC